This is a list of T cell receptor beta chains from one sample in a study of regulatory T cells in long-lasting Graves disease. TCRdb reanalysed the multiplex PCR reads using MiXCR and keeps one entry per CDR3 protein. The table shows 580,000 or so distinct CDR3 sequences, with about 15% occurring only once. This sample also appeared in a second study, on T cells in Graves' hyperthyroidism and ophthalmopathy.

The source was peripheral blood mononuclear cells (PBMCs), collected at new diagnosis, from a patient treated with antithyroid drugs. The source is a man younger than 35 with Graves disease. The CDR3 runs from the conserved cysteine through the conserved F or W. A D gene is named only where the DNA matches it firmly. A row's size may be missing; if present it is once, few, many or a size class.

cdr3_aa: CASSLTGFSGNTIYF; cdr3_nt: TGTGCCAGCAGCCTAACAGGGTTCTCCGGAAACACCATATATTTT; clone_size: few; v_call: TRBV7-9; j_call: TRBJ1-3; d_call: -
cdr3_aa: CASSPSWAGGSHEQYF; cdr3_nt: TGTGCCAGCAGCCCAAGCTGGGCAGGGGGCTCCCACGAGCAGTACTTC; clone_size: -; v_call: TRBV7-9; j_call: TRBJ2-7; d_call: TRBD1
cdr3_aa: CASRPPRRQGRAETQYF; cdr3_nt: TGTGCCAGCAGACCGCCCCGCAGGCAAGGGAGGGCAGAGACCCAGTACTTC; clone_size: -; v_call: TRBV6-1; j_call: TRBJ2-5; d_call: TRBD2
cdr3_aa: CASSIRNSRYEQYF; cdr3_nt: TGTGCCAGTAGTATTAGGAACAGCCGCTACGAGCAGTACTTC; clone_size: -; v_call: TRBV19; j_call: TRBJ2-7; d_call: -
cdr3_aa: CASSQELGFTGELFF; cdr3_nt: TGTGCCAGCAGCCAAGAGTTGGGGTTTACCGGGGAGCTGTTTTTT; clone_size: many; v_call: TRBV3-1; j_call: TRBJ2-2; d_call: -
cdr3_aa: CASSLDTPPGYTF; cdr3_nt: TGTGCCAGCAGCTTGGACACTCCACCAGGCTACACCTTC; clone_size: few; v_call: TRBV5-6; j_call: TRBJ1-2; d_call: -
cdr3_aa: CASSLGWGRAADEQYF; cdr3_nt: TGTGCCAGCAGCTTAGGTTGGGGGAGGGCCGCCGACGAGCAGTACTTC; clone_size: -; v_call: TRBV25-1; j_call: TRBJ2-7; d_call: TRBD2
cdr3_aa: CASSYGARNYEQYF; cdr3_nt: TGTGCCAGCAGTTACGGAGCCCGGAACTACGAGCAGTACTTC; clone_size: many; v_call: TRBV6-2/TRBV6-3; j_call: TRBJ2-7; d_call: -
cdr3_aa: CASSVEENYGYTF; cdr3_nt: TGTGCCAGCAGCGTAGAGGAAAACTATGGCTACACCTTC; clone_size: -; v_call: TRBV9; j_call: TRBJ1-2; d_call: -
cdr3_aa: CASKDNHFNQPQHF; cdr3_nt: TGTGCCAGCAAAGACAATCACTTCAATCAGCCCCAGCATTTT; clone_size: many; v_call: TRBV27; j_call: TRBJ1-5; d_call: -
cdr3_aa: CASSIRTDLSSPLHF; cdr3_nt: TGTGCCAGTAGTATAAGGACAGATTTGAGTTCACCCCTCCACTTT; clone_size: -; v_call: TRBV19; j_call: TRBJ1-6; d_call: -
cdr3_aa: CASSMGVNTQYF; cdr3_nt: TGTGCCAGCAGCATGGGCGTGAATACGCAGTATTTT; clone_size: few; v_call: TRBV5-4; j_call: TRBJ2-3; d_call: -
cdr3_aa: CASRPGQGAGQPQHF; cdr3_nt: TGTGCCAGTAGACCGGGACAGGGAGCAGGACAGCCCCAGCATTTT; clone_size: few; v_call: TRBV19; j_call: TRBJ1-5; d_call: TRBD1
cdr3_aa: CASSDRQANEQFF; cdr3_nt: TGTGCCAGCTCGGATAGACAGGCTAATGAGCAGTTCTTC; clone_size: many; v_call: TRBV27; j_call: TRBJ2-1; d_call: -
cdr3_aa: CSARWGDMNTEAFF; cdr3_nt: TGCAGCGCCCGATGGGGAGACATGAACACTGAAGCTTTCTTT; clone_size: many; v_call: TRBV29-1; j_call: TRBJ1-1; d_call: -
cdr3_aa: CASSLSAGGPTGELFF; cdr3_nt: TGTGCTAGCAGCTTATCGGCAGGGGGGCCCACCGGGGAGCTGTTTTTT; clone_size: many; v_call: TRBV7-7; j_call: TRBJ2-2; d_call: -
cdr3_aa: CASMSGQQETQYF; cdr3_nt: TGCGCCAGTATGTCGGGACAGCAAGAGACCCAGTACTTC; clone_size: -; v_call: TRBV5-1; j_call: TRBJ2-5; d_call: TRBD1
cdr3_aa: CVSSPTVYEQYF; cdr3_nt: TGTGTCAGCAGCCCTACAGTTTACGAGCAGTACTTC; clone_size: few; v_call: TRBV7-2; j_call: TRBJ2-7; d_call: -
cdr3_aa: CSARDRDRVIGYTF; cdr3_nt: TGCAGTGCTAGAGATCGGGACAGGGTCATTGGCTACACCTTC; clone_size: -; v_call: TRBV20-1; j_call: TRBJ1-2; d_call: TRBD1
cdr3_aa: CATSRVVGGSETGELFF; cdr3_nt: TGTGCCACCAGCAGGGTTGTTGGCGGGAGTGAGACCGGGGAGCTGTTTTTT; clone_size: many; v_call: TRBV15; j_call: TRBJ2-2; d_call: TRBD2
cdr3_aa: CAISATGTKSNQPQHF; cdr3_nt: TGTGCCATCAGTGCAACCGGGACAAAGAGCAATCAGCCCCAGCATTTT; clone_size: -; v_call: TRBV10-3; j_call: TRBJ1-5; d_call: -
cdr3_aa: CASSLVTGSTEAFF; cdr3_nt: TGTGCCAGCAGCTTGGTTACAGGGAGCACTGAAGCTTTCTTT; clone_size: many; v_call: TRBV11-2; j_call: TRBJ1-1; d_call: -
cdr3_aa: CSADQGAPEKLFF; cdr3_nt: TGCAGTGCTGATCAGGGGGCGCCTGAAAAACTGTTTTTT; clone_size: many; v_call: TRBV20-1; j_call: TRBJ1-4; d_call: TRBD1
cdr3_aa: CASNPGTVNTEAFF; cdr3_nt: TGTGCCAGCAATCCCGGGACGGTGAACACTGAAGCTTTCTTT; clone_size: many; v_call: TRBV28; j_call: TRBJ1-1; d_call: -
cdr3_aa: CASSAPSTDTQYF; cdr3_nt: TGTGCCAGCAGTGCCCCTAGCACAGATACGCAGTATTTT; clone_size: many; v_call: TRBV6-1; j_call: TRBJ2-3; d_call: -